This T cell receptor beta chain came from a study of blood T cell repertoires in COVID-19. The overall study: There were acute and convalescent COVID-19 samples, and they came from the United States, Italy and Spain. T cells, B-cell-depleted T cells, or PBMCs supplied cDNA or gDNA.

Methods used by the authors: By means of reference gene primer amplification, nucleated cell counts were estimated. The method was immunoSEQ multiplex PCR; TCRdb's version includes in-frame clones alone and lacks a portion of them. V and J calls and clone size are given by that table; D and trimming were obtained from the DNA. This sample has 45,000 to 60,000 clones, with 90% found just once. The J segment lost 3 bases and the V segment lost 5 bases, leaving 3 bases of the junction unmatched. This CDR3 is built from 13 residues. The germline V gene encodes CDR1 SGHVS and CDR2 FQNEAQ. Source material: peripheral blood. This clonotype was obtained from a man aged 45-60 years with acute or convalescent COVID-19. V and J are TRBV7-8 and TRBJ1-1, with 7 nucleotides matching TRBD1. CDR3 residues: CASSNDRDTEAFF. CDR3 in DNA: TGTGCCAGCAGCAACGACAGGGACACTGAAGCTTTCTTT. The full variable domain, completed using reference TRBV7-8 and TRBJ1-1, is GAGVSQSPRYKVAKRGQDVALRCDPISGHVSLFWYQQALGQGPEFLTYFQNEAQLDKSGLPSDRFFAERPEGSVSTLKIQRTQQEDSAVYLCASSNDRDTEAFFGQGTRLTVV.